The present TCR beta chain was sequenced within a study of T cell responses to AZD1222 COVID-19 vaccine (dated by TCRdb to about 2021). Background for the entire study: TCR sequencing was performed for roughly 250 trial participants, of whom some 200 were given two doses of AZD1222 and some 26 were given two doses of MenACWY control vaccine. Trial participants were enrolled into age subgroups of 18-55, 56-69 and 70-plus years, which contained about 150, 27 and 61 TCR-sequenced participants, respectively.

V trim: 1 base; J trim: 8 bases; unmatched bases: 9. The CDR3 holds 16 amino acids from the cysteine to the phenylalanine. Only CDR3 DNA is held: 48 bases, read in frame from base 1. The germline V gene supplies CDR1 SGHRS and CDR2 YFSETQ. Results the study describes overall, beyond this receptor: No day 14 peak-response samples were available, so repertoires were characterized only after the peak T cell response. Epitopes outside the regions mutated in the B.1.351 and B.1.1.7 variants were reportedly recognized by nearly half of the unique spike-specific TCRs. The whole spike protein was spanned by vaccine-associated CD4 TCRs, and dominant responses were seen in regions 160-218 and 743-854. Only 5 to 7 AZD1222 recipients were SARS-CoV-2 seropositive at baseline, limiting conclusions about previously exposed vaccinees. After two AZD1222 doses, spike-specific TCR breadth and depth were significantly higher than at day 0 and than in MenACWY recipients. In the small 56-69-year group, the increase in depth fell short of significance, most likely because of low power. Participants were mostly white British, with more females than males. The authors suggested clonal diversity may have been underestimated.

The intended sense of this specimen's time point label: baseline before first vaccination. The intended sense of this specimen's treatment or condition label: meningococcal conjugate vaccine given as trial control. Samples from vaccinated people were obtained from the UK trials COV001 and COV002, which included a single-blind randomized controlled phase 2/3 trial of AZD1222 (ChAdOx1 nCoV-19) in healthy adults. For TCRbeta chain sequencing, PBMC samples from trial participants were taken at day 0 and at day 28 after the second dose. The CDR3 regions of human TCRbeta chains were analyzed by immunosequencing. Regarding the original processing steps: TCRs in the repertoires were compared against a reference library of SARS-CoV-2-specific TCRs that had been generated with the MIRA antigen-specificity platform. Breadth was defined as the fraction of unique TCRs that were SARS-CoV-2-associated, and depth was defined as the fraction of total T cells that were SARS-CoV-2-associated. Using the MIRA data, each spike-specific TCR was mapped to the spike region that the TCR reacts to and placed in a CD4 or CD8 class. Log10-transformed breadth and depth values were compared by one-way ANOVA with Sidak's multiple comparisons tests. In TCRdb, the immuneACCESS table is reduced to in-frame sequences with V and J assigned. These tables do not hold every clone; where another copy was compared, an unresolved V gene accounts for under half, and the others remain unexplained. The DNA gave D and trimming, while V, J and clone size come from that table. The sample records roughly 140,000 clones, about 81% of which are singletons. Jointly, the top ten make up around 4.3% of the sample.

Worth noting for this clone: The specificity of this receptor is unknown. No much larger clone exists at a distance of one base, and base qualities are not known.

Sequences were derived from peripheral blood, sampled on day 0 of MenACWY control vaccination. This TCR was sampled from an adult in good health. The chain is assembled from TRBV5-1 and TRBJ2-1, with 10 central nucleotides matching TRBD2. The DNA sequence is TGCGCCAGCAGCTTGAGGGCTAGCGGGGGCCTCGATGAGCAGTTCTTC. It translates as CASSLRASGGLDEQFF.